This TCR beta chain was recovered during a study of CD8 T cells in ankylosing spondylitis. This clonotype was found many times. The antigen is unknown. Overall study results and limits: One TCR beta motif, made up of under ten highly homologous variants, appeared characteristic of ankylosing spondylitis blood.

TCRdb recomputed calls from the 5' RACE reads with MiXCR, one row per CDR3 protein. The sample consists of about 390,000 distinct CDR3 sequences, 20% to 25% of them appearing once. This CDR3 has 14 amino acids. V was pared by 2 bases and J by 3 bases, with 11 bases between. Germline V gene lookup returns CDR1 MDHEN and CDR2 SYDVKM. Sequenced input: blood, either unsorted or a sorted T cell fraction (not recorded which). The chain has TRBV28 and TRBJ2-7, with D possibly TRBD2 on 6 matching bases. This clonotype was sampled from a male donor with ankylosing spondylitis. In DNA form, the CDR3 reads TGTGCCAGCAGTTTAGGAGGGGTCGACTACGAGCAGTACTTC. It is translated as CASSLGGVDYEQYF.